These 3 T cell receptor beta chains were sequenced from one sample in a study of T cells expressing NK-cell markers. Following a re-call of the 5' RACE reads, TCRdb has one entry per CDR3 protein and lacks DNA. This sample's table has about 460,000 distinct CDR3 sequences. The specimen was blood T cells: a sorted CD56 or NKG2C T cell subset, CD4+ or CD8+ T cells, or bulk PBMC T cells (not recorded which). These TCRs come from a woman in her forties or fifties in good health.

The chain joins TRBV11-2 to TRBJ2-1. The germline V gene encodes CDR1 SGHAT and CDR2 FQNNGV. CDR3 size: 15 residues. CDR3 loop: CASSLEPVRGNEQFF.

The chain employs TRBV6-1 and TRBJ2-1; the TCRdb call, TRBD2, lacks DNA for checking. Germline loops: CDR1 MNHNS, CDR2 SASEGT. The CDR3 loop spans 13 amino acids. This CDR3 reads CATMGVAANEQFF.

The V call is TRBV3-1, the J call TRBJ1-2; TCRdb's assignment of TRBD1 cannot be checked, as there is no DNA. Germline-derived CDR1 and CDR2 are LGHDT and YNNKEL (reference sequence). CDR3 length: 14 amino acids. The CDR3 sequence is CASSQLDRGHGYTF. The variable domain in full, with the rest retrieved from reference TRBV3-1 and TRBJ1-2, is DTAVSQTPKYLVTQMGNDKSIKCEQNLGHDTMYWYKQDSKKFLKIMFSYNNKELIINETVPNRFSPKSPDKAHLNLHINSLELGDSAVYFCASSQLDRGHGYTFGSGTRLTVV.